This T cell receptor beta chain was identified in a study of shared clonotypes between healthy human individuals. Profiled with immunoSEQ multiplex PCR; TCRdb holds only in-frame clones, not every one. The sample consists of under 1,900,000 clones, less than 99% of them appearing once. Germline V gene lookup returns CDR1 SGHRS and CDR2 YFSETQ. Trimming cost V 0 bases and J 1 base; bases outside gene matches: 9. CDR3 length: 18 residues. General study points: It was the non-shared clonotypes that had lower generation probabilities than clonotypes shared by all four donors.

Details on this clone: Its antigen is not identified.

The rearrangement joins TRBV5-1 to TRBJ2-3, with TRBD1 identical over 9 bases. The TCR was taken from a man aged 25-40 years in good health. Material for sequencing was naive CD4+ T cells sorted from blood. Specified subset: CD45RA+ positively selected. The CDR3 here is CASSLVTTGTGRTDTQYF. The CDR3 nucleotides read TGCGCCAGCAGCTTGGTTACTACCGGGACAGGGCGCACAGATACGCAGTATTTT.